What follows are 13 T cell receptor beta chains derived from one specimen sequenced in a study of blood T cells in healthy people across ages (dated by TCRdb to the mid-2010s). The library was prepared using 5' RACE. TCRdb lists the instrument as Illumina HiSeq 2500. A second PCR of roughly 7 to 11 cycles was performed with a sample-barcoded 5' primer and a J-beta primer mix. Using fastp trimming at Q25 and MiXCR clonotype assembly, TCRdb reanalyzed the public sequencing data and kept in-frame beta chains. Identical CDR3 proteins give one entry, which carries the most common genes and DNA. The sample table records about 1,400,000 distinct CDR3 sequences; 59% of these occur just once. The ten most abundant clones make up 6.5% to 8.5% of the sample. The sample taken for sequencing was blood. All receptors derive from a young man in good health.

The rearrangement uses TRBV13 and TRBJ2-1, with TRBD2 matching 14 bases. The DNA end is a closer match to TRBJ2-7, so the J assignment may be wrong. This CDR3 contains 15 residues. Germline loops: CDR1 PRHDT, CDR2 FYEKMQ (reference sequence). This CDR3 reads CASSMTSGGDNEQYF. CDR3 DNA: TGTGCCAGCAGTATGACTAGCGGGGGGGACAATGAGCAGTACTTC.

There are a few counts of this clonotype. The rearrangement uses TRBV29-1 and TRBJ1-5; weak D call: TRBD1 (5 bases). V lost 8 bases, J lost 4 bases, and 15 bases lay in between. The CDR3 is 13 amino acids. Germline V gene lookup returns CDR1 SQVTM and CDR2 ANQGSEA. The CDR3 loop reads CSSREVSNQPQHF. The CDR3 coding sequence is TGCAGCTCCAGGGAGGTCTCAAATCAGCCCCAGCATTTT. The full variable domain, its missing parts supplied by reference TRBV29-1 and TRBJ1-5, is SAVISQKPSRDICQRGTSLTIQCQVDSQVTMMFWYRQQPGQSLTLIATANQGSEATYESGFVIDKFPISRPNLTFSTLTVSNMSPEDSSIYLCSSREVSNQPQHFGDGTRLSIL.

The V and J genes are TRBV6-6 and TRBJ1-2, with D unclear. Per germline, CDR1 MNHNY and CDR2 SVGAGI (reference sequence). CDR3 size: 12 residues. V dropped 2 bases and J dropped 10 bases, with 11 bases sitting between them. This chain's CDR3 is CASSYRVMAYTF. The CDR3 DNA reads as TGTGCCAGCAGTTACCGGGTGATGGCCTACACCTTC.

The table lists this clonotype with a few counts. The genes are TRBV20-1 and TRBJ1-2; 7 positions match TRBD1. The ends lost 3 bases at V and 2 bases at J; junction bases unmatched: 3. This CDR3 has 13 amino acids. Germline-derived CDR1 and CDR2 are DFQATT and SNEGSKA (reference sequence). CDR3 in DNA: TGCAGTGCTAGGATACAGGGGAACTATGGCTACACCTTC. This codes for CSARIQGNYGYTF.

The CDR3 region is CASSIGRGYQPQHF. For the CDR3, the DNA is TGTGCCAGCAGCATTGGGAGGGGATACCAGCCCCAGCATTTT. V and J are TRBV5-6 and TRBJ1-5, with D perhaps TRBD1 (5 bases). V lost 4 bases to trimming and J lost 7 bases, with 15 bases between them. The CDR3 loop spans 14 amino acids. The germline gives CDR1 SGHDT, CDR2 YYEEEE.

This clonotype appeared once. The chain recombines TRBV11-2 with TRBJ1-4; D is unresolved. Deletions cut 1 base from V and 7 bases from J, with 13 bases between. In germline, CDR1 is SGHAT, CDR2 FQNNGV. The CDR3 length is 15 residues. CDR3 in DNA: TGTGCCAGCAGCTTAGGTCCGGGGTGGGGTGAAAAACTGTTTTTT. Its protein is CASSLGPGWGEKLFF.

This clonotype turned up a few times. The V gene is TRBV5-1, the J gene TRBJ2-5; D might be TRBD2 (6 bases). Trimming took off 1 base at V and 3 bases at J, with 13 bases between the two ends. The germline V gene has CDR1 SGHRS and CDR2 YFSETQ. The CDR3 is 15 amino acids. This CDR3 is CASSLTAGSEETQYF. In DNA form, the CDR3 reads TGCGCCAGCAGCTTGACGGCGGGATCTGAAGAGACCCAGTACTTC.

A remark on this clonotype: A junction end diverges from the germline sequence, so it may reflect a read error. CDR3 amino acids: CASSLAAGAYSGELFF. CDR3 coding DNA: TGTGCTAGCAGCTTGGCTGCGGGAGCTTATTCCGGGGAGCTGTTTTTT. The chain is built from TRBV5-5 and TRBJ2-2; 7 bases align to TRBD2. Germline V lookup: CDR1 SGHKS, CDR2 YYEKEE (reference sequence). The CDR3 extends over 16 amino acids.

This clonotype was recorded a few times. This CDR3 is CASSPGHIQYSFF. In DNA, the CDR3 is TGTGCCAGCTCCCCGGGACATATACAGTATTCTTTCTTT. The V gene is TRBV18, the J gene TRBJ1-1; a possible D gene is TRBD1 (6 bases). V lost 6 bases and J lost 12, with 20 bases in between. CDR1 KGHSH and CDR2 LQKENI come from the germline V gene. The CDR3 spans 13 residues.

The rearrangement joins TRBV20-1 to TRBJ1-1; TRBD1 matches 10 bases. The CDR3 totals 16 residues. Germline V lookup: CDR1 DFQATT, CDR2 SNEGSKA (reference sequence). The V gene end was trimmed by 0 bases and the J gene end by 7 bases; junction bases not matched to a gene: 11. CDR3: CSARDRGTGVPIEAFF. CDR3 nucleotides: TGCAGTGCTAGAGATCGGGGGACAGGGGTCCCAATTGAAGCTTTCTTT.

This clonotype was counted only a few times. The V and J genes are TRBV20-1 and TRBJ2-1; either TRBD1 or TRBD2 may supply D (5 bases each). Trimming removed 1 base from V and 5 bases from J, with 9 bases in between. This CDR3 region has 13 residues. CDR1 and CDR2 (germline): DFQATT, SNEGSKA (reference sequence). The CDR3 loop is CSARGGVNNEQFF. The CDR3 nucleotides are TGCAGTGCTAGAGGAGGGGTCAACAATGAGCAGTTCTTC.

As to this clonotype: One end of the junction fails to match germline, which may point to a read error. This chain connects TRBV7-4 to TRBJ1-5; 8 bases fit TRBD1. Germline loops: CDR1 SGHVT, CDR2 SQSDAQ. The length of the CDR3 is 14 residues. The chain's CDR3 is CASSRDRGRQPKHF. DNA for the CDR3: TGTGCCAGCAGCAGAGACAGGGGACGACAGCCCAAGCATTTT.

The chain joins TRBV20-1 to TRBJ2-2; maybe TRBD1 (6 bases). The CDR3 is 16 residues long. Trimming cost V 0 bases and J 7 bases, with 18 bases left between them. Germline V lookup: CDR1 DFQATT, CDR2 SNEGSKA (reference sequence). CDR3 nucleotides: TGCAGTGCTAGAGACCCCAACAGGGAGAGTATCGGGGAGCTGTTTTTT. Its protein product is CSARDPNRESIGELFF.